The 21 T cell receptor beta chains below all came from one sample that was sequenced in a study of blood T cell repertoires in COVID-19. Only in-frame clones appear in the TCRdb table, and some are missing; sequencing was by immunoSEQ multiplex PCR. Altogether roughly 230,000 clones are present, approximately 85% being singletons, with the ten largest covering approximately 0.7%. The sample was peripheral blood. These receptors were obtained from a human donor in a cohort sampled during active COVID-19.

The chain combines TRBV25-1 with TRBJ1-1; no definite D call. This CDR3 contains 17 residues. Germline V lookup: CDR1 MGHDK, CDR2 SYGVNS. V shed 3 bases and J shed 3 bases, with 20 bases lying between them. CDR3 DNA sequence: TGTGCCAGCAGTGACCTAGGACTGTCCGATAGAGACACTGAAGCTTTCTTT. This translates into CASSDLGLSDRDTEAFF.

The V call is TRBV5-5, the J call TRBJ2-1, with TRBD2 as a possible D gene (6 bases). Trimming removed 2 bases at V and 5 bases at J, with 17 bases between. This CDR3 is 16 amino acids long. Germline lookup yields CDR1 SGHKS and CDR2 YYEKEE (reference sequence). The CDR3 region is CASSFRTGLGHNEQFF. In DNA form, the CDR3 reads TGTGCCAGCAGCTTTCGCACGGGACTGGGGCACAATGAGCAGTTCTTC.

V is TRBV10-3 and J is TRBJ2-1, with TRBD2 matching 8 bases. The CDR3 spans 15 residues. V was pared by 10 bases and J by 4 bases, with 12 bases of the junction left unmatched. Looked up from germline, CDR1 is ENHRY and CDR2 is SYGVKD. CDR3: CANSASSGEYNEQFF. DNA for the CDR3: TGTGCCAATTCAGCGAGTAGCGGGGAGTACAATGAGCAGTTCTTC.

V and J are TRBV6-5 and TRBJ2-7; 8 nucleotides align to TRBD2. The CDR3 is 15 residues long. Trimming cost V 7 bases and J 6 bases; bases outside gene matches: 14. Per the germline V gene, CDR1 is MNHEY and CDR2 is SVGAGI. CDR3 amino acids: CASIFGGLGRSEQYF. The CDR3 bases are TGTGCCAGCATCTTCGGGGGACTAGGGCGGTCCGAGCAGTACTTC.

The chain is built from TRBV27 and TRBJ2-7, with TRBD2 matching 14 bases. Germline V gives CDR1 MNHEY, CDR2 SMNVEV (reference sequence). This CDR3 has 15 residues. J lost 4 bases, V lost 6 bases, and 5 bases had no gene match. The CDR3 spells CASRGTSGSRYEQYF. The CDR3 DNA sequence: TGTGCCAGCAGGGGGACTAGCGGGAGTAGGTACGAGCAGTACTTC.

The V call is TRBV7-9, the J call TRBJ2-7, with 8 positions matching TRBD1. Germline V gene data show CDR1 as SEHNR and CDR2 as FQNEAQ (reference sequence). The CDR3 runs 14 residues. V lost 5 bases, J lost 0 bases, and 3 bases stayed unmatched. The CDR3 DNA is TGTGCCAGCAGCCCCGGGACAGGCTCCTACGAGCAGTACTTC. This codes for CASSPGTGSYEQYF.

The chain combines TRBV7-2 with TRBJ2-7, with D possibly being TRBD1 (5 bases). This CDR3 has 15 amino acids. CDR1 is SGHTA and CDR2 is FQGNSA in the germline V gene. V lost 5 bases to trimming and J lost 0 bases, with 14 bases between them. CDR3 in amino acids: CASSPDGDSSYEQYF. The CDR3 bases are TGTGCCAGCAGCCCTGACGGCGACAGCTCCTACGAGCAGTACTTC.

This chain connects TRBV18 to TRBJ2-1; tentatively, D is TRBD2 (5 bases). The V end was cut by 0 bases, the J end by 12 bases, with 12 bases between. CDR3 length: 13 amino acids. Germline loops: CDR1 KGHSH, CDR2 LQKENI. The CDR3 bases are TGTGCCAGCTCACCACCGGTTCGGGATGGGCAGTTCTTC. Translation: CASSPPVRDGQFF.

The chain is built from TRBV6-2 or TRBV6-3 and TRBJ2-5; TRBD2 aligns across 7 bases. This CDR3 has 15 residues. The ends lost 2 bases at V and 5 bases at J; junction bases unmatched: 8. The germline CDR1 and CDR2 sequences are MNHEY and SVGEGT. CDR3 residues: CASSYPSRGGETQYF. The CDR3 nucleotides read TGTGCCAGCAGTTACCCCTCACGGGGAGGGGAGACCCAGTACTTC.

The J gene is TRBJ1-1, the V gene TRBV4-3, with TRBD1 as a possible D gene (5 bases). Germline-derived CDR1 and CDR2 are LGHNA and YSLEER. V was cut by 1 base and J by 2 bases, with 8 bases left in between. This CDR3 has 14 amino acids. CDR3 sequence (DNA): TGCGCCAGCAGCCAAGGGACACCAAACACTGAAGCTTTCTTT. Translated, it gives CASSQGTPNTEAFF.

The chain is built from TRBV6-5 and TRBJ1-2; 10 nucleotides match TRBD1. With V trimmed by 6 bases and J by 4 bases, 8 bases remained unmatched. The CDR3 is 15 amino acids. CDR1 and CDR2 (germline): MNHEY, SVGAGI. The CDR3 is CASRTTGGRFYGYTF. CDR3 nucleotides: TGTGCCAGCAGGACGACAGGGGGCCGATTCTATGGCTACACCTTC.

The chain is built from TRBV4-3 and TRBJ2-2, with TRBD1 identical over 7 bases. In germline, CDR1 is LGHNA, CDR2 YSLEER. The ends lost 8 bases at V and 2 bases at J; junction bases unmatched: 2. This CDR3 spans 13 amino acids. CDR3 amino acids: CASRTGNTGELFF. The CDR3 DNA reads TGCGCCAGCCGGACAGGAAACACCGGGGAGCTGTTTTTT.

The V gene is TRBV11-2, the J gene TRBJ2-5; 14 positions match TRBD2. Germline values: CDR1 SGHAT, CDR2 FQNNGV. V shed 5 bases, J shed 0 bases, and the junction held 8 bases outside the gene matches. This CDR3 has 18 amino acids. The DNA of the CDR3 is TGTGCCAGCAGCCGAGGGACTAGCGGGGGCGAGTACCAAGAGACCCAGTACTTC. Translated: CASSRGTSGGEYQETQYF.

This clone occurred once. The rearrangement uses TRBV19 and TRBJ2-5; 9 bases are a match to TRBD2. CDR1 LNHDA and CDR2 SQIVND come from the germline V gene (reference sequence). J gave up 5 bases and V 3 bases, and 4 bases lay outside the gene matches. This CDR3 is 14 amino acids long. The CDR3 nucleotides read TGTGCCAGTAGTATGAATGCGGGGGGGGAGACCCAGTACTTC. This codes for CASSMNAGGETQYF.

This chain links TRBV15 with TRBJ1-5, with 8 bases identical to TRBD1. The CDR3 extends over 16 amino acids. The V segment lost 3 bases and the J segment 1 base; nucleotides outside the gene matches: 5. Germline V CDR1 and CDR2: LNHNV, YYDKDF (reference sequence). The CDR3 bases are TGTGCCACCAGCAGGTGGACAGGGTACAGCAATCAGCCCCAGCATTTT. Its protein product is CATSRWTGYSNQPQHF. The variable domain in full, completed from reference TRBV15 and TRBJ1-5, reads DAMVIQNPRYQVTQFGKPVTLSCSQTLNHNVMYWYQQKSSQAPKLLFHYYDKDFNNEADTPDNFQSRRPNTSFCFLDIRSPGLGDTAMYLCATSRWTGYSNQPQHFGDGTRLSIL.

The chain combines TRBV7-2 with TRBJ2-5; 8 nucleotides agree with TRBD2. The CDR3 consists of 14 residues. Per germline, CDR1 SGHTA and CDR2 FQGNSA. The junction had 1 base not matched to a gene; V was cut back by 3 bases and J by 1 base. The CDR3 nucleotides read TGTGCCAGCAGCTTCGGGGGGGCCCAAGAGACCCAGTACTTC. Protein product: CASSFGGAQETQYF.

V usage is TRBV30 and J usage is TRBJ1-1; D is perhaps TRBD1 (6 bases). This CDR3 spans 14 amino acids. Trimming removed 8 bases from V and 7 bases from J, with 23 bases in between. From germline, CDR1 is GTSNPN and CDR2 SVGIG (reference sequence). The CDR3 reads CAAEGGAGAVEAFF. The CDR3 bases are TGTGCCGCCGAGGGGGGGGCAGGCGCCGTTGAAGCTTTCTTT.

The gene calls are TRBV7-9 and TRBJ2-2; a weak D match, TRBD1 (5 bases). In germline, CDR1 is SEHNR, CDR2 FQNEAQ (reference sequence). V lost 1 base, J lost 6 bases, and 12 bases lay in between. The CDR3 has 15 residues. CDR3 sequence: CASSLEGVRPGELFF. CDR3 DNA: TGTGCCAGCAGCTTAGAAGGGGTTAGACCCGGGGAGCTGTTTTTT.

In this sample, this clone turned up once. V gene TRBV4-1 combines with J gene TRBJ1-2; D is perhaps TRBD1 (5 bases). This CDR3 has 14 amino acids. CDR1 is MGHRA and CDR2 is YSYEKL in the germline V gene. Trimming stripped 1 base from V and 3 bases from J, with 9 bases between. CDR3 nucleotides: TGCGCCAGCAGCCAAGGGGCGGGGGACTATGGCTACACCTTC. It codes for CASSQGAGDYGYTF.

This chain uses TRBV5-1 with TRBJ2-7; 9 bases are shared with TRBD2. Germline-derived CDR1 and CDR2 are SGHRS and YFSETQ. This CDR3 is 15 amino acids long. V trimming: 4 bases; J trimming: 7 bases; junction bases outside the gene matches: 12. Written as DNA, the CDR3 is TGCGCCAGCAGCCCGGTTGCGGGAGGGCTTGGGGAGCAGTACTTC. It codes for CASSPVAGGLGEQYF.

The chain links TRBV6-6 to TRBJ1-3; D remains ambiguous. V was shortened by 2 bases and J by 0 bases, with 11 bases between the two germline ends. The CDR3 contains 16 residues. Looked up from germline, CDR1 is MNHNY and CDR2 is SVGAGI (reference sequence). Here the CDR3 reads CASSYMLRDSGNTIYF. The CDR3 bases are TGTGCCAGCAGTTACATGTTGAGAGACTCTGGAAACACCATATATTTT.